The rows below give T cell receptor beta chains drawn from one sample of a study of T cells in Graves' hyperthyroidism and ophthalmopathy. MiXCR, run by TCRdb on the multiplex PCR reads, gives a single entry per CDR3 protein. The data contain approximately 380,000 distinct CDR3 sequences, around an eighth of them singletons. Sequences were obtained from blood. The receptors shown here come from a man aged 50-59 years with Graves' ophthalmopathy. Each CDR3 is given with its conserved first and last residue. A D gene is named only where the DNA matches it firmly. Size tells how often a clone was seen (once, few, many) or the class of an expanded clone, and some rows leave it out.

J gene | D gene | V gene | clone size | CDR3 protein | CDR3 DNA
TRBJ1-2 | . | TRBV5-1 | many | CASSLTGDANYGYTF | TGCGCCAGCAGCTTAACGGGGGATGCTAACTATGGCTACACCTTC
TRBJ1-1 | . | TRBV6-1 | . | CASSRRLNEAFF | TGTGCCAGCAGTCGCCGACTGAATGAAGCTTTCTTT
TRBJ2-7 | . | TRBV5-1 | many | CASSLDSEQYF | TGCGCCAGCAGCCTAGATTCGGAGCAGTACTTC
TRBJ2-5 | TRBD2 | TRBV6-1 | few | CASSPTGLGGQETQYF | TGTGCCAGCAGTCCTACGGGACTAGGGGGCCAAGAGACCCAGTACTTC
TRBJ2-1 | . | TRBV7-2 | many | CASSSDRDTREGNEQFF | TGTGCCAGCAGCTCGGACAGGGATACGAGGGAGGGGAATGAGCAGTTCTTC
TRBJ1-1 | . | TRBV3-1 | . | CASTTGPDTEAFF | TGTGCCAGCACTACCGGGCCTGACACTGAAGCTTTCTTT
TRBJ2-7 | TRBD1 | TRBV27 | few | CASSRDRDSYEQYF | TGTGCCAGCAGTCGGGACAGGGACTCCTACGAGCAGTACTTC
TRBJ2-7 | TRBD2 | TRBV28 | many | CASIRGREAYEQYF | TGTGCCAGCATTCGCGGGAGAGAAGCCTACGAGCAGTACTTC
TRBJ2-5 | . | TRBV27 | . | CASSSGGRVKKYF | TGTGCCAGCAGTTCCGGGGGGCGCGTTAAAAAGTACTTC
TRBJ1-1 | . | TRBV12-3/TRBV12-4 | . | CATQGTEAFF | TGTGCTACCCAGGGGACTGAAGCTTTCTTT
TRBJ2-3 | TRBD2 | TRBV27 | . | CASSLLGTSGTDTQYF | TGTGCCAGCAGTTTATTAGGGACTAGCGGCACAGATACGCAGTATTTT
TRBJ2-6 | TRBD2 | TRBV28 | many | CASSLWRLAGAGANVLTF | TGTGCCAGCAGTTTATGGAGACTAGCGGGAGCAGGGGCCAACGTCCTGACTTTC
TRBJ1-2 | . | TRBV19 | few | CASSIKGTNSYGYTF | TGTGCCAGTAGTATCAAGGGAACCAATTCCTATGGCTACACCTTC
TRBJ2-1 | TRBD2 | TRBV28 | many | CATTGLAGPNYNEQFF | TGTGCCACCACGGGACTAGCGGGGCCGAATTACAATGAGCAGTTCTTC
TRBJ2-2 | . | TRBV2 | many | CASSETVVTGELFF | TGTGCCAGCAGTGAGACGGTCGTGACCGGGGAGCTGTTTTTT
TRBJ1-1 | . | TRBV6-1 | many | CASSDVGENTEAFF | TGTGCCAGCAGTGACGTGGGGGAGAACACTGAAGCTTTCTTT
TRBJ2-6 | TRBD1 | TRBV3-1 | . | CASSPSDRGPGFGANVLTF | TGTGCCAGCAGCCCTTCGGACAGGGGGCCCGGTTTTGGGGCCAACGTCCTGACTTTC
TRBJ1-5 | . | TRBV5-1 | . | CASSLVGGDQPQHF | TGCGCCAGCAGCTTGGTGGGAGGGGATCAGCCCCAGCATTTT
TRBJ1-5 | . | TRBV15 | few | CATSRDYVQPQHF | TGTGCCACCAGCAGAGATTATGTTCAGCCCCAGCATTTT
TRBJ2-1 | . | TRBV5-6 | many | CASSRPDGPSYNEQFF | TGTGCCAGCAGCCGGCCGGACGGGCCCTCCTACAATGAGCAGTTCTTC
TRBJ2-1 | TRBD1 | TRBV19 | . | CASSLGQGYYNEQFF | TGTGCCAGTAGTCTTGGACAGGGTTATTACAATGAGCAGTTCTTC
TRBJ2-7 | . | TRBV9 | many | CASSAPSGGVNEQYF | TGTGCCAGCAGCGCCCCATCTGGGGGAGTGAACGAGCAGTACTTC
TRBJ2-2 | TRBD2 | TRBV20-1 | few | CSAASGGAGELFF | TGCAGTGCAGCCAGCGGGGGGGCCGGGGAGCTGTTTTTT
TRBJ2-7 | . | TRBV12-3/TRBV12-4 | many | CASSLMLTSSYEQYF | TGTGCCAGCAGTCTGATGTTAACCAGCTCCTACGAGCAGTACTTC
TRBJ1-4 | TRBD1 | TRBV28 | many | CASSLPGTARAGNEKLFF | TGTGCCAGCAGTTTACCCGGGACAGCACGGGCGGGTAATGAAAAACTGTTTTTT
TRBJ2-7 | TRBD1 | TRBV3-1 | . | CASSQGTGNSEQYF | TGTGCCAGCAGCCAAGGGACAGGAAACTCCGAGCAGTACTTC
TRBJ1-3 | TRBD1 | TRBV7-9 | . | CASSSQGQDLFSGNTIYF | TGTGCCAGCAGCTCTCAGGGACAGGACCTGTTCTCTGGAAACACCATATATTTT
TRBJ1-4 | . | TRBV27 | many | CASSYRAGGEKLFF | TGTGCCAGCAGTTATAGGGCAGGCGGAGAAAAACTGTTTTTT